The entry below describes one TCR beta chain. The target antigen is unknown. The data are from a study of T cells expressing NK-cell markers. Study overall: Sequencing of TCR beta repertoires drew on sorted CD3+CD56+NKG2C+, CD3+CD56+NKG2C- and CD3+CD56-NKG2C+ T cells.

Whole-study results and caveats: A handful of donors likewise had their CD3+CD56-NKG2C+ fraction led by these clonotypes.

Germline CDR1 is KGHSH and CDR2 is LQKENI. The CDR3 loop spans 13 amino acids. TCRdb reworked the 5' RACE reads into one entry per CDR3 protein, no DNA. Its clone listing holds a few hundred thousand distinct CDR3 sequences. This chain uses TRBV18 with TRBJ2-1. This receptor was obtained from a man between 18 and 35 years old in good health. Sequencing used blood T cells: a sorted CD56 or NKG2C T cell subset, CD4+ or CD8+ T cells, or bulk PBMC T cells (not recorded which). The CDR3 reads CASSPGARNEQFF.